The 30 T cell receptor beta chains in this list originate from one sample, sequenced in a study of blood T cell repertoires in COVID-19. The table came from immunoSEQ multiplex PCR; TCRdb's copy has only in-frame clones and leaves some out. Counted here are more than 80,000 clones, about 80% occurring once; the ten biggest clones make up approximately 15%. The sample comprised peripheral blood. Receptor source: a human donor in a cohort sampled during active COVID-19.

The CDR3 bases are TGTGCCAGCAGTTATGCAGGGACTGAAGCTTTCTTT. This gives the protein CASSYAGTEAFF. This chain joins TRBV6-1 and TRBJ1-1, with D possibly being TRBD1 (5 bases). The CDR3 runs 12 residues. From germline, CDR1 is MNHNS and CDR2 SASEGT. Trimming took 5 bases from V and 5 from J, leaving 9 bases between them.

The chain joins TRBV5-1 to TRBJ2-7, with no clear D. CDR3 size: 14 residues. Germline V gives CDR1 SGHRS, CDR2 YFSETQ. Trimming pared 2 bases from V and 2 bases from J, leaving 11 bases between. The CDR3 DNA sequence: TGCGCCAGCAGCTTAACTCCATCGACCTACGAGCAGTACTTC. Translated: CASSLTPSTYEQYF.

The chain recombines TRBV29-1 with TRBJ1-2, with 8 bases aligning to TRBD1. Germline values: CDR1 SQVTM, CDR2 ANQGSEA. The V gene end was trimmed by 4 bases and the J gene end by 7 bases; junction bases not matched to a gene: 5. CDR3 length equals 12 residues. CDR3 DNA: TGCAGCGTTGGCGGACAGGGAGCTGGCTACACCTTC. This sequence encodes CSVGGQGAGYTF.

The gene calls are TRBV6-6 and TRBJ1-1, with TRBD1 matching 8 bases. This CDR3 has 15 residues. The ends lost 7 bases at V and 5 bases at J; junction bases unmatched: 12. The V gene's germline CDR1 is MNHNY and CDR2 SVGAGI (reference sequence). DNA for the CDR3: TGTGCCAGCATCCGGACAGGGATGGGGGATACTGAAGCTTTCTTT. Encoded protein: CASIRTGMGDTEAFF.

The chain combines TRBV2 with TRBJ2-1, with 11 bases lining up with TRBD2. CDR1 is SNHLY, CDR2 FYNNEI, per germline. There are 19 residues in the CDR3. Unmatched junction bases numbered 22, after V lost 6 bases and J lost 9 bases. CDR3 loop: CASSDTSSPRLAGMTEQFF. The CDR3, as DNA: TGTGCCAGCAGCGACACATCTTCACCTCGACTAGCGGGGATGACTGAGCAGTTCTTC. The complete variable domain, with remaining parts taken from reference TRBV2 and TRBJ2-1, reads EPEVTQTPSHQVTQMGQEVILRCVPISNHLYFYWYRQILGQKVEFLVSFYNNEISEKSEIFDDQFSVERPDGSNFTLKIRSTKLEDSAMYFCASSDTSSPRLAGMTEQFFGPGTRLTVL.

The CDR3 DNA reads as TGTGCCAGCTCCTTTCTGGGGCAAAAGACCCAGTACTTC. Amino acids: CASSFLGQKTQYF. This rearrangement joins TRBV27 to TRBJ2-5, with D perhaps TRBD1 (5 bases). V shed 8 bases and J shed 6 bases, with 16 bases lying between them. Germline CDR1 is MNHEY and CDR2 is SMNVEV (reference sequence). The CDR3 runs to 13 residues.

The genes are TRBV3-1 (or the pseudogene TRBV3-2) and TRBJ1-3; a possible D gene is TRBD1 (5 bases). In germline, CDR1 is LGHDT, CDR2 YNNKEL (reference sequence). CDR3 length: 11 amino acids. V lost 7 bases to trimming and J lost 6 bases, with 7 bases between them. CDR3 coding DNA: TGTGCCAGCACCAGGGCAAACACCATATATTTT. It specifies CASTRANTIYF.

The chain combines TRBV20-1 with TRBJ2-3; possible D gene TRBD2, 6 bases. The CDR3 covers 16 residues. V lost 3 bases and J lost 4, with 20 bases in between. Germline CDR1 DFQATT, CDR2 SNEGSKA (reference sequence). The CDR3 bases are TGCAGTGCTAGTGTGGATACGGGAGATTTTGCAGATACGCAGTATTTT. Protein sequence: CSASVDTGDFADTQYF.

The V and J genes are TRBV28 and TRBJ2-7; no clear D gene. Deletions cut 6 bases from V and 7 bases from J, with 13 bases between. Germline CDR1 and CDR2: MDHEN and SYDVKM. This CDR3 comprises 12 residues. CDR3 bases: TGTGCCAGCAGCCCCCACTTTAAGGAGCAGTACTTC. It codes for CASSPHFKEQYF.

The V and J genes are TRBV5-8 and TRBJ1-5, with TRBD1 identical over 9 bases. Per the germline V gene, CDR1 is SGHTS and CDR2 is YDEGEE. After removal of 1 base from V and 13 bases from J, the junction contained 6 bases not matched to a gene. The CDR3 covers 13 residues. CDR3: CASSLLQGAQQHF. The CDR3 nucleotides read TGTGCCAGCAGCTTGCTACAGGGGGCTCAACAGCATTTT.

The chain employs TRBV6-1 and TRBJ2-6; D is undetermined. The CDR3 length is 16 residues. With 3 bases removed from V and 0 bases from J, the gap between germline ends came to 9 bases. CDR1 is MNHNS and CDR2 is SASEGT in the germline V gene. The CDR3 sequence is CASSDGAYSGANVLTF. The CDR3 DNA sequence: TGTGCCAGCAGTGATGGTGCCTACTCTGGGGCCAACGTCCTGACTTTC.

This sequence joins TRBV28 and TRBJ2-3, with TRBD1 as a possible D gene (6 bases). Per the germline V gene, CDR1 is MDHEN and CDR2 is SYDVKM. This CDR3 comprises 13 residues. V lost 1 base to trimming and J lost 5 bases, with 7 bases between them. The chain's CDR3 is CASSLLQGDTQYF. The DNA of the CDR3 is TGTGCCAGCAGTTTATTACAGGGAGATACGCAGTATTTT.

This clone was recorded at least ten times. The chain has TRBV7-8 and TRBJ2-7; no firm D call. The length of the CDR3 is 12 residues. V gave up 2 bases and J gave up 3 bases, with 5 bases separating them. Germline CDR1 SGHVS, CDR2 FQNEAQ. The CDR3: CASSLNGYEQYF. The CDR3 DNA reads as TGTGCCAGCAGCTTAAACGGCTACGAGCAGTACTTC.

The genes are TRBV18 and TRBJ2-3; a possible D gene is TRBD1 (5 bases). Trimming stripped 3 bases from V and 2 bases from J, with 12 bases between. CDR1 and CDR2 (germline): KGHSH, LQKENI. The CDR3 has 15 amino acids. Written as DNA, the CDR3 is TGTGCCAGCTCACCGCAGGGTTACCCCACAGATACGCAGTATTTT. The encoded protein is CASSPQGYPTDTQYF. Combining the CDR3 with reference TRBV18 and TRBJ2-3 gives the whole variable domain NAGVMQNPRHLVRRRGQEARLRCSPMKGHSHVYWYRQLPEEGLKFMVYLQKENIIDESGMPKERFSAEFPKEGPSILRIQQVVRGDSAAYFCASSPQGYPTDTQYFGPGTRLTVL.

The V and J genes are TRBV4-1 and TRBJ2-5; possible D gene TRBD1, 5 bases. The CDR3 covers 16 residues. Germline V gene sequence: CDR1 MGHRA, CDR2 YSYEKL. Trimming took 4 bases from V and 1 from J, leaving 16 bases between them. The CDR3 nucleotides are TGCGCCAGCAGCCCCCGCCAGGGTGGAAGCCAAGAGACCCAGTACTTC. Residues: CASSPRQGGSQETQYF.

The CDR3 here is CASSLSTTRETQYF. The CDR3 DNA sequence: TGTGCCAGCAGCTTGTCTACGACACGGGAGACCCAGTACTTC. The chain employs TRBV7-9 and TRBJ2-5, with D hard to call. The V and J ends lost 3 bases and 5 bases respectively, with 13 bases between them. CDR3 length equals 14 residues. In germline, CDR1 is SEHNR, CDR2 FQNEAQ (reference sequence).

The CDR3 DNA follows: TGTGCCAGCAGCAAAGTTACTCGGTGCGTCACAGATACGCAGTATTTT. Translation gives CASSKVTRCVTDTQYF. The rearrangement uses TRBV21-1 and TRBJ2-3; TRBD2 was called by the table and not checked on the DNA. TRBV21-1 is recorded as a pseudogene. The CDR3 has 16 amino acids.

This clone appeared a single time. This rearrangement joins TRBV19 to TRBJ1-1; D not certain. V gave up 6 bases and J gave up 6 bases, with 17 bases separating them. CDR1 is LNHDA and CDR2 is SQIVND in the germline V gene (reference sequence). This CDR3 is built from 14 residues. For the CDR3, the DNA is TGTGCCAGTAGCACCTCTAGAGTGGCTGCTGAAGCTTTCTTT. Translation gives CASSTSRVAAEAFF.

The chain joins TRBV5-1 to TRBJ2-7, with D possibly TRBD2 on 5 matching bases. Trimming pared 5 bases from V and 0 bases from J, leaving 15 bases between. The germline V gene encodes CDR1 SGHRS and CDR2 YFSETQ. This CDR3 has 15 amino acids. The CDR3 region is CASSSGLMSSYEQYF. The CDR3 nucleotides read TGCGCCAGCAGTTCGGGATTAATGAGCTCCTACGAGCAGTACTTC.

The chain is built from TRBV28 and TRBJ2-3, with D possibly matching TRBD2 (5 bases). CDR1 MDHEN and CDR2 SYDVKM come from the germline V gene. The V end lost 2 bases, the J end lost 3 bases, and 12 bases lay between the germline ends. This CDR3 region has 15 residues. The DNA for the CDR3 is TGTGCCAGCAGTTTAAGGGCCCGGGATACAGATACGCAGTATTTT. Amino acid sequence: CASSLRARDTDTQYF.

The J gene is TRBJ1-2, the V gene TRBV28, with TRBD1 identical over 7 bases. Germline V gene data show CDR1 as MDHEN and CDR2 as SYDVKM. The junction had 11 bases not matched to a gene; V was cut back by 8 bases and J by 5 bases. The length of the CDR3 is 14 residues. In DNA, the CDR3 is TGTGCCAGCTTCCCGGACAGGCCGTCTTATGGCTACACCTTC. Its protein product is CASFPDRPSYGYTF.

CDR3 residues: CASSYSEFTGANVLTF. In DNA, the CDR3 is TGTGCCAGCAGTTACTCAGAGTTCACTGGGGCCAACGTCCTGACTTTC. V usage is TRBV6-6 and J usage is TRBJ2-6, with D unresolved. V dropped 0 bases and J dropped 2 bases, with 8 bases sitting between them. This CDR3 is 16 amino acids long. Germline V lookup: CDR1 MNHNY, CDR2 SVGAGI (reference sequence).

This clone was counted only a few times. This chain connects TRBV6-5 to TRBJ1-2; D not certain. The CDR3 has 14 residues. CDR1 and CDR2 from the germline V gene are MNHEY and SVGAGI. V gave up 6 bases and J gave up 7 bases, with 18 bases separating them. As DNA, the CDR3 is TGTGCCAGCAGACCTGCGGGGAGGCTTCCTGGCTACACCTTC. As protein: CASRPAGRLPGYTF.

The CDR3 here is CATSDPETGTTEAFF. The CDR3 coding sequence is TGTGCCACCAGTGATCCCGAGACGGGAACAACTGAAGCTTTCTTT. This chain uses TRBV24-1 with TRBJ1-1; the D is unclear. V lost 3 bases, J lost 5 bases, and 15 bases lay in between. CDR1 KGHDR and CDR2 SFDVKD come from the germline V gene. CDR3 length equals 15 residues.

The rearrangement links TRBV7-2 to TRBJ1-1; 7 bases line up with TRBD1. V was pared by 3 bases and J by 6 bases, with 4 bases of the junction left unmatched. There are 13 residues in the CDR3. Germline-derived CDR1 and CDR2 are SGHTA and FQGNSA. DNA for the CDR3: TGTGCCAGCAGCTTGGACAGGTCCGCTGAAGCTTTCTTT. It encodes CASSLDRSAEAFF. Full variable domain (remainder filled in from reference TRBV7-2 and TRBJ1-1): GAGVSQSPSNKVTEKGKDVELRCDPISGHTALYWYRQSLGQGLEFLIYFQGNSAPDKSGLPSDRFSAERTGGSVSTLTIQRTQQEDSAVYLCASSLDRSAEAFFGQGTRLTVV.

CDR3 amino acids: CASSQDRSGTSGRVNEQFF. The CDR3 DNA follows: TGCGCCAGCAGCCAAGATCGGTCCGGGACTAGCGGGAGGGTTAATGAGCAGTTCTTC. The chain is built from TRBV4-1 and TRBJ2-1; the match to TRBD2 covers 16 bases. Germline V lookup: CDR1 MGHRA, CDR2 YSYEKL. Germline trimming cut 0 bases from V and 7 bases from J; bases unmatched to any gene: 9. The length of the CDR3 is 19 residues.

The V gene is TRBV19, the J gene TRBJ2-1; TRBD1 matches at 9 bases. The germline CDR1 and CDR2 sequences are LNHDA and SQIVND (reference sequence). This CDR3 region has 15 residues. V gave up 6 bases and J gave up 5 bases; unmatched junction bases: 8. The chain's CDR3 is CASSTGTGFDNEQFF. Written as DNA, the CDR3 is TGTGCCAGTAGCACCGGGACAGGGTTCGACAATGAGCAGTTCTTC.

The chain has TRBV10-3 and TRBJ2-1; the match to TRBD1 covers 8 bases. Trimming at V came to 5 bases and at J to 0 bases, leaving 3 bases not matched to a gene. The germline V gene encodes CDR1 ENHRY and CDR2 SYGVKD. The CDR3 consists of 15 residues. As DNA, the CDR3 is TGTGCCATCAGTCGACAGGGGAGCTCCTACAATGAGCAGTTCTTC. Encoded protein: CAISRQGSSYNEQFF.

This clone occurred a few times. CDR3 coding DNA: TGCAGCGCCGAGGTAGACAGAGCTTTGGGAGCTTTCTTT. Amino acids: CSAEVDRALGAFF. J is TRBJ1-1 and V is TRBV29-1, with D possibly TRBD1 on 5 matching bases. Per germline, CDR1 SQVTM and CDR2 ANQGSEA. The CDR3 totals 13 residues. V was pared by 7 bases and J by 10 bases, with 22 bases between.

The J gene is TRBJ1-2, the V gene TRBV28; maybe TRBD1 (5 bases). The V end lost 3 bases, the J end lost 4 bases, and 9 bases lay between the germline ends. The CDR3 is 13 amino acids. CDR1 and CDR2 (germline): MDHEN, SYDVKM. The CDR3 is CASSLPGGYGYTF. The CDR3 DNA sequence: TGTGCCAGCAGTTTGCCCGGGGGCTATGGCTACACCTTC.